This entry lists 27 T cell receptor beta chains sequenced from one sample in a study of breast tumors, draining lymph nodes, adjacent tissues (TCRdb year 2016). The library was generated by multiplex PCR. The listed sequencing device is Illumina HiSeq 2000. TCRdb reanalyzed the raw reads on its own, using fastp at Q25 for trimming and MiXCR for clone calling, and kept in-frame beta chains. For every CDR3 protein sequence, its rows merge into one entry that carries the most common genes and DNA. The sample table records about 220,000 distinct CDR3 sequences; 34% of these occur just once. The ten largest clones capture roughly 3.5% of the sample. Lymph node samples came from the axillary draining lymph nodes of breast cancer patients. The source material was axillary lymph node tissue. The receptors originated from a female donor with breast cancer. Some clones in this sample may be carry-over from other donors' samples.

This clonotype was seen just once. The final CDR3 position lacks the conserved phenylalanine or tryptophan, pointing to a likely read error. It is unclear where the CDR3 begins or ends on the DNA, so no DNA is shown, and the CDR3 is as TCRdb lists it. The gene calls are TRBV7-9 and TRBJ2-5; TRBD1 is the table's D call and was not checked against the DNA. Per the germline V gene, CDR1 is SEHNR and CDR2 is FQNEAQ (reference sequence). The CDR3 is made up of 17 amino acids, end residues included. CDR3 residues: CASSLESGQGGGYTFGS.

This clonotype was seen ten or more times. This chain connects TRBV24-1 to TRBJ1-2; tentative D call: TRBD1 (5 bases). Germline V gene lookup returns CDR1 KGHDR and CDR2 SFDVKD. The CDR3 runs to 14 residues. Trimming left V 5 bases short and J 5 bases short, with 14 bases between. The CDR3: CATSAADREYGYTF. DNA for the CDR3: TGTGCCACCAGTGCCGCAGACAGAGAATATGGCTACACCTTC.

This clonotype was seen many times. V is TRBV6-6 and J is TRBJ2-7; D ambiguous. Trimming stripped 0 bases from V and 6 bases from J, with 6 bases between. Germline V gives CDR1 MNHNY, CDR2 SVGAGI (reference sequence). This CDR3 is built from 12 residues. The CDR3 DNA sequence: TGTGCCAGCAGTTACTCGAACGGCGAGCAGTACTTC. This encodes CASSYSNGEQYF.

The V and J genes are TRBV25-1 and TRBJ2-1; the match to TRBD1 covers 7 bases. Looked up from germline, CDR1 is MGHDK and CDR2 is SYGVNS. The V gene end was trimmed by 8 bases and the J gene end by 2 bases; junction bases not matched to a gene: 3. This CDR3 is 13 amino acids long. The CDR3 region is CASRDSAYNEQFF. The CDR3 bases are TGTGCCAGCCGGGACAGCGCCTACAATGAGCAGTTCTTC.

The chain employs TRBV9 and TRBJ1-4; D not resolved. CDR3 length equals 14 residues. Looked up from germline, CDR1 is SGDLS and CDR2 is YYNGEE. The germline V and J ends were trimmed by 0 bases and 10 bases, with 13 bases remaining between them. CDR3 nucleotide sequence: TGTGCCAGCAGCGTAGGTGGCCCAGGTGGAAAACTGTTTTTT. Residues: CASSVGGPGGKLFF.

The genes are TRBV28 and TRBJ1-5; D possibly corresponds to TRBD1 (5 bases). Between the trimmed V and J ends, which lost 2 bases and 4 bases, there was a span of 18 bases. CDR3 length equals 17 residues. Per the germline V gene, CDR1 is MDHEN and CDR2 is SYDVKM. The CDR3 sequence: CASSLQGWLAVNQPQHF. CDR3 sequence (DNA): TGTGCCAGCAGTTTACAGGGCTGGTTGGCCGTTAATCAGCCCCAGCATTTT.

This clonotype showed up many times. The chain combines TRBV25-1 with TRBJ2-6, with unresolved D. The CDR3 extends over 15 amino acids. V was shortened by 4 bases and J by 2 bases, with 9 bases between the two germline ends. Germline V gene data show CDR1 as MGHDK and CDR2 as SYGVNS. This CDR3 reads CASSGKRPGANVLTF. The DNA of the CDR3 is TGTGCCAGCAGTGGTAAAAGGCCTGGGGCCAACGTCCTGACTTTC.

The chain joins TRBV7-2 to TRBJ1-2; D unresolved. Germline loops: CDR1 SGHTA, CDR2 FQGNSA. V was pared by 0 bases and J by 12 bases, with 8 bases between. This CDR3 has 11 amino acids. The chain's CDR3 is CASSLASRNTF. The CDR3 region has the DNA TGTGCCAGCAGCTTAGCGTCGAGAAACACCTTC. The full variable domain, with the rest looked up from reference TRBV7-2 and TRBJ1-2, is GAGVSQSPSNKVTEKGKDVELRCDPISGHTALYWYRQSLGQGLEFLIYFQGNSAPDKSGLPSDRFSAERTGGSVSTLTIQRTQQEDSAVYLCASSLASRNTFGSGTRLTVV.

This chain joins TRBV2 and TRBJ2-1, with D possibly being TRBD2 (6 bases). V lost 6 bases to trimming and J lost 7 bases, with 16 bases between them. The germline gives CDR1 SNHLY, CDR2 FYNNEI. The CDR3 consists of 14 residues. The CDR3 loop reads CASRKEGGPNEQFF. The CDR3 DNA is TGTGCCAGCAGGAAGGAGGGCGGTCCTAATGAGCAGTTCTTC. Together with reference TRBV2 and TRBJ2-1, the CDR3 gives the full variable domain: EPEVTQTPSHQVTQMGQEVILRCVPISNHLYFYWYRQILGQKVEFLVSFYNNEISEKSEIFDDQFSVERPDGSNFTLKIRSTKLEDSAMYFCASRKEGGPNEQFFGPGTRLTVL.

V is TRBV10-2 and J is TRBJ2-7; tentative D call: TRBD1 (5 bases). The CDR3 has 13 residues. The ends were cut back, 9 bases at V and 1 base at J, with 13 bases in the middle. Germline V gene sequence: CDR1 WSHSY, CDR2 SAAADI. CDR3 loop: CASKTVPSYEQYF. The CDR3 region has the DNA TGCGCCAGTAAGACAGTCCCTTCCTACGAGCAGTACTTC.

This clonotype came up a few times. A clone one base away is much larger, so this may be a read error. V and J are TRBV7-9 and TRBJ1-6; D is ambiguous. This CDR3 has 16 residues. The germline V gene encodes CDR1 SEHNR and CDR2 FQNEAQ (reference sequence). The CDR3 sequence: CASSLMRALNNSSLHF. DNA of the CDR3: TGTGCCAGCAGCTTAATGAGGGCTCTTAATAATTCATCCCTCCACTTT.

As for this clonotype: A much larger clone is a single base away; this may be a read error. This rearrangement joins TRBV20-1 to TRBJ1-2; 7 bases are shared with TRBD1. This CDR3 is built from 13 residues. The germline CDR1 and CDR2 sequences are DFQATT and SNEGSKA (reference sequence). Written as DNA, the CDR3 is TGCAGTGCCCTGGGACAGTCTAACTATGCCTACACCTTC. It is translated as CSALGQSNYAYTF.

The chain is built from TRBV5-1 and TRBJ2-5, with D perhaps TRBD1 (6 bases). The CDR3 loop spans 13 amino acids. V shed 4 bases and J shed 4 bases, with 11 bases lying between them. CDR1 and CDR2 from the germline V gene are SGHRS and YFSETQ. The CDR3, as DNA: TGCGCCAGCAGCGCACAGGGTCGAGAGACCCAGTACTTC. It encodes CASSAQGRETQYF.

This clonotype was observed many times. The chain carries TRBV19 and TRBJ2-5; TRBD1 aligns across 8 bases. V lost 2 bases to trimming and J lost 0 bases; unmatched junction nucleotides: 2. CDR1 is LNHDA and CDR2 is SQIVND in the germline V gene (reference sequence). CDR3 length: 15 residues. CDR3: CASSITGGYQETQYF. The CDR3 DNA reads TGTGCCAGTAGTATAACAGGGGGGTACCAAGAGACCCAGTACTTC.

Ten or more counts support this clonotype. The genes are TRBV5-8 and TRBJ1-6, with 9 positions matching TRBD1. The germline gives CDR1 SGHTS, CDR2 YDEGEE. The J segment lost 7 bases and the V segment lost 1 base, leaving 9 bases of the junction unmatched. The length of the CDR3 is 17 residues. CDR3 in amino acids: CASSLYAGTGNNSPLHF. CDR3 nucleotide sequence: TGTGCCAGCAGCTTGTACGCCGGGACAGGGAACAATTCACCCCTCCACTTT.

By proportion, this clonotype is medium-sized. For the CDR3, the DNA is TGTGCCAGCAGCTTAGCCAGGGATTATGGCTACACCTTC. It yields the protein CASSLARDYGYTF. The chain carries TRBV11-2 and TRBJ1-2, with D maybe TRBD1 (5 bases). Trimming stripped 1 base from V and 5 bases from J, with 8 bases between. Germline V gene data show CDR1 as SGHAT and CDR2 as FQNNGV. This CDR3 is built from 13 residues.

In its sample, this clonotype was seen many times. The chain uses TRBV7-3 and TRBJ2-1; the D gene could be TRBD1 or TRBD2 (5 bases each). From germline, CDR1 is SGHTA and CDR2 FQGTGA. V gave up 7 bases and J gave up 12 bases, with 13 bases separating them. This CDR3 comprises 11 residues. Here the CDR3 reads CASTRGVVQFF. The CDR3 nucleotides are TGTGCCAGCACCAGAGGGGTAGTGCAGTTCTTC.

As concerns this clonotype: A much larger clone sits a single nucleotide away, making a read error possible. In nucleotides, the CDR3 is TGTGCTAGTGGTTTGAAGGGTTCCGGGGAGCTGCTTTTT. Protein: CASGLKGSGELLF. The genes are TRBV12-3 or TRBV12-4 and TRBJ2-2; D may be TRBD2 (5 bases). The CDR3 totals 13 residues.

Here the CDR3 DNA reads TGTGCCAGCAGTGTTCGTCGAGGACTAGCGGGGGATATCTCCTACAATGAGCAGTTCTTC. Protein product: CASSVRRGLAGDISYNEQFF. The chain has TRBV2 and TRBJ2-1, with 13 bases lining up with TRBD2. CDR1 is SNHLY, CDR2 FYNNEI, per germline. V lost 4 bases, J lost 0 bases, and 12 bases stayed unmatched. This CDR3 has 20 residues.

With regard to this clonotype: A read error may account for a junction end that differs from germline. The V call is TRBV6-5, the J call TRBJ1-6; D is unresolved. CDR3 length: 15 residues. Germline values: CDR1 MNHEY, CDR2 SVGAGI. The CDR3 reads CARSHGRRGHSPLHF. The CDR3 DNA reads as TGTGCCCGCAGTCACGGCAGGAGAGGGCACTCACCCCTCCACTTT.

As for this clonotype: The germline gene is not matched at one end of the junction; a read error may be the cause. The J gene is TRBJ2-2, the V gene TRBV9, with 8 bases matching TRBD2. In germline, CDR1 is SGDLS, CDR2 YYNGEE. The CDR3 totals 15 residues. This CDR3 reads CASSSGGGNTGEPFF. CDR3 in DNA: TGTGCCAGCAGCTCCGGGGGGGGGAACACCGGGGAGCCGTTTTTT.

The chain links TRBV27 to TRBJ2-1; a possible D gene is TRBD1 (6 bases). Trimming took 10 bases from V and 9 from J, leaving 16 bases between them. The germline gives CDR1 MNHEY, CDR2 SMNVEV (reference sequence). This CDR3 has 12 amino acids. CDR3 sequence (DNA): TGTGCCATCCTGACCCCCAGGGGTGAGCAGTTCTTC. Its translation is CAILTPRGEQFF.

Comments on this clonotype: Here the CDR3 omits its conserved ending phenylalanine or tryptophan, so a read error is the likely source. It is unclear where the CDR3 begins or ends on the DNA, so no DNA is shown, and the CDR3 is as TCRdb lists it. V usage is TRBV6-6 and J usage is TRBJ2-6; TRBD2, the D gene given by the table, was not confirmed from the DNA. The CDR3 extends over 10 residues, inclusive of both ends. Germline CDR1 and CDR2: MNHNY and SVGAGI (reference sequence). The CDR3: CASSHRGLAT.

This clonotype came up many times. The rearrangement links TRBV7-8 to TRBJ1-5; D remains unclear. The CDR3 sequence is 19 residues long. The ends were cut back, 5 bases at V and 0 bases at J, with 23 bases in the middle. From germline, CDR1 is SGHVS and CDR2 FQNEAQ. The CDR3 protein is CASSPQSGRLDYSNQPQHF. The CDR3 region has the DNA TGTGCCAGCAGCCCGCAGAGCGGGAGGCTAGATTATAGCAATCAGCCCCAGCATTTT.

Turning to this clonotype: This may be a read error: a much more frequent sequence differs by one nucleotide. The V and J genes are TRBV9 and TRBJ1-2; TRBD1 is a possible D gene (5 bases). V lost 4 bases, J lost 0 bases, and 13 bases lay in between. The CDR3 totals 15 residues. In germline, CDR1 is SGDLS, CDR2 YYNGEE. CDR3 amino acids: CASSRGRTTNYGYTF. CDR3 in DNA: TGTGCCAGCAGCCGGGGACGGACTACTAACTATGGCTACACCTTC.

This CDR3 reads CASSFSVPTVSGNTIYF. In DNA, the CDR3 is TGTGCCAGCAGTTTTTCAGTTCCGACAGTCTCTGGAAACACCATATATTTT. The chain combines TRBV12-3 or TRBV12-4 with TRBJ1-3, with D possibly TRBD1 on 5 matching bases. Trimming stripped 3 bases from V and 0 bases from J, with 15 bases between. The CDR3 sequence is 17 residues long.

In this sample, this clonotype turned up many times. The chain carries TRBV6-1 and TRBJ2-6; weak D call: TRBD1 (5 bases). Trimming shortened V by 5 bases and J by 0 bases, and 8 bases separated the two germline ends. CDR3 length equals 15 residues. Per germline, CDR1 MNHNS and CDR2 SASEGT. The CDR3 is CASSYRSSGANVLTF. The DNA for the CDR3 is TGTGCCAGCAGTTACAGGAGCTCTGGGGCCAACGTCCTGACTTTC.